This entry lists 24 T cell receptor beta chains sequenced from one sample in a study of T cell responses to AZD1222 COVID-19 vaccine. Libraries were prepared by immunoSEQ multiplex PCR; TCRdb keeps only in-frame clonotypes and omits some of them. The table includes 90,000 to 100,000 clones, 85% to 90% detected once. This sample comprised peripheral blood, obtained on day 0 of AZD1222 vaccination. The source of these receptors is an adult in good health.

The genes are TRBV6-5 and TRBJ1-2; 8 nucleotides align to TRBD1. This CDR3 contains 12 residues. J was trimmed by 6 bases and V by 7 bases; bases with no gene match: 4. CDR1 and CDR2 (germline): MNHEY, SVGAGI. The CDR3 DNA sequence: TGTGCCAGCAAAGCAGGGGGCGATGGCTACACCTTC. It encodes CASKAGGDGYTF.

The chain has TRBV5-6 and TRBJ2-3; 8 bases align to TRBD2. Germline assignment: CDR1 SGHDT and CDR2 YYEEEE. There are 17 residues in the CDR3. V lost 3 bases to trimming and J lost 6 bases; unmatched junction nucleotides: 15. Written as DNA, the CDR3 is TGTGCCAGCAGCTGGCCGGGTAGCGGGACCGCCAGGGATACGCAGTATTTT. Amino acids: CASSWPGSGTARDTQYF.

V is TRBV24-1 and J is TRBJ2-3, with 8 nucleotides matching TRBD2. This CDR3 is built from 18 residues. Germline CDR1 KGHDR, CDR2 SFDVKD. V was pared by 2 bases and J by 1 base, with 10 bases of the junction left unmatched. This CDR3 is CATSDSQLAEAGTDTQYF. The CDR3 coding sequence is TGTGCCACCAGTGATTCCCAACTAGCGGAGGCGGGCACAGATACGCAGTATTTT.

The gene calls are TRBV3-1 (or the pseudogene TRBV3-2) and TRBJ1-3; possibly TRBD1 for D (5 bases). There are 16 residues in the CDR3. Germline values: CDR1 LGHDT, CDR2 YNNKEL (reference sequence). The V end was cut by 3 bases, the J end by 0 bases, with 12 bases between. CDR3 DNA sequence: TGTGCCAGCAGCCACGGGACGGACGACTCTGGAAACACCATATATTTT. Translated, it gives CASSHGTDDSGNTIYF.

The genes are TRBV2 and TRBJ2-7; 8 bases are a match to TRBD1. Per germline, CDR1 SNHLY and CDR2 FYNNEI. The CDR3 runs 13 residues. Trimming removed 7 bases from V and 3 bases from J; junction bases left unmatched: 5. The CDR3 region is CASMRQGYYEQYF. The CDR3 bases are TGTGCCAGCATGAGACAGGGGTACTACGAGCAGTACTTC.

The chain links TRBV4-1 to TRBJ2-3; D could derive from TRBD1 or TRBD2 (5 bases each). CDR3 length: 15 amino acids. In germline, CDR1 is MGHRA, CDR2 YSYEKL. V was shortened by 7 bases and J by 2 bases, with 16 bases between the two germline ends. CDR3 bases: TGCGCCAGCACCGCCTCGGGACGATTCACAGATACGCAGTATTTT. Protein sequence: CASTASGRFTDTQYF.

This chain uses TRBV6-5 with TRBJ2-7; weak D call: TRBD1 (6 bases). Germline CDR1 is MNHEY and CDR2 is SVGAGI. The CDR3 spans 13 residues. V lost 4 bases and J lost 6, with 13 bases in between. The CDR3 nucleotides are TGTGCCAGCAGTTGGGCTACAGGGCGCGAGCAGTACTTC. Encoded protein: CASSWATGREQYF.

This clone was seen a few times. The chain carries TRBV5-6 and TRBJ2-7; 8 bases match TRBD1. The germline gives CDR1 SGHDT, CDR2 YYEEEE. There are 15 residues in the CDR3. V shed 4 bases, J shed 5 bases, and the junction held 11 bases outside the gene matches. The CDR3 reads CASSPRGQGKHEQYF. The DNA of the CDR3 is TGTGCCAGCAGCCCCCGAGGACAGGGTAAGCACGAGCAGTACTTC.

CDR3 amino acids: CASSQMKRLAGSFLTDTQYF. CDR3 sequence (DNA): TGCGCCAGCAGCCAGATGAAAAGACTAGCGGGCAGTTTCCTTACAGATACGCAGTATTTT. This chain uses TRBV4-1 with TRBJ2-3, with 10 bases aligning to TRBD2. The length of the CDR3 is 20 residues. Germline-derived CDR1 and CDR2 are MGHRA and YSYEKL. Trimming took 3 bases from V and 3 from J; bases not matched to a gene: 18.

The chain joins TRBV4-3 to TRBJ1-2; possible D gene TRBD1, 6 bases. V lost 1 base and J 7 bases, leaving 13 bases between the germline ends. Germline V gene lookup returns CDR1 LGHNA and CDR2 YSLEER. The CDR3 is 14 residues long. The DNA of the CDR3 is TGCGCCAGCAGCCAAGTTGTGGGGGCAGGTGGCTACACCTTC. It translates to CASSQVVGAGGYTF.

V gene TRBV6-1 combines with J gene TRBJ2-3; 16 bases fit TRBD2. V trimming: 3 bases; J trimming: 6 bases; junction bases outside the gene matches: 3. CDR1 is MNHNS, CDR2 SASEGT, per germline. The CDR3 runs to 16 residues. This CDR3 is CASSDGTSGGADTQYF. CDR3 DNA: TGTGCCAGCAGTGACGGGACTAGCGGGGGGGCGGATACGCAGTATTTT.

This clone was picked up one time. This sequence joins TRBV27 and TRBJ2-7; D remains ambiguous. The V end lost 6 bases, the J end lost 3 bases, and 6 bases lay between the germline ends. Germline CDR1 MNHEY, CDR2 SMNVEV (reference sequence). The CDR3 totals 11 residues. CDR3 coding DNA: TGTGCCAGCAGAGGCCTCTACGAGCAGTACTTC. The encoded protein is CASRGLYEQYF.

The chain has TRBV7-2 and TRBJ1-1; D not resolved. Germline V gives CDR1 SGHTA, CDR2 FQGNSA. The CDR3 runs to 15 residues. The V end was cut by 5 bases, the J end by 1 base, with 14 bases between. Here the CDR3 DNA reads TGTGCCAGCAGCGCTCAAGGACTGCGGAACACTGAAGCTTTCTTT. Translating it yields CASSAQGLRNTEAFF.

V gene TRBV25-1 combines with J gene TRBJ1-6, with D possibly TRBD1 on 5 matching bases. The germline V and J ends were trimmed by 0 bases and 7 bases, with 10 bases remaining between them. Germline V lookup: CDR1 MGHDK, CDR2 SYGVNS. The CDR3 runs 15 residues. The CDR3 region is CASSEYDRLNSPLHF. CDR3 bases: TGTGCCAGCAGTGAATACGACAGATTGAATTCACCCCTCCACTTT.

The chain combines TRBV21-1 with TRBJ2-7; the table's D gene call, TRBD1, was not cross checked with the DNA. TRBV21-1 constitutes a pseudogene. The CDR3 has 14 amino acids. The chain's CDR3 is CASSTPDSSYEQYF. The CDR3 DNA is TGTGCCAGCAGCACCCCGGACAGCTCCTACGAGCAGTACTTC.

The V call is TRBV6-6, the J call TRBJ1-2, with D unclear. The CDR3 spans 11 residues. Germline lookup yields CDR1 MNHNY and CDR2 SVGAGI (reference sequence). The V and J ends lost 6 bases and 5 bases respectively, with 7 bases between them. The CDR3, as DNA: TGTGCCAGCAGCCGGGATTATGGCTACACCTTC. Amino acids: CASSRDYGYTF.

V and J are TRBV29-1 and TRBJ2-1; 11 positions agree with TRBD2. The V gene end was trimmed by 6 bases and the J gene end by 0 bases; junction bases not matched to a gene: 4. The CDR3 totals 15 residues. CDR1 and CDR2 (germline): SQVTM, ANQGSEA. The CDR3 DNA follows: TGCAGCGTCGGGACTAGCGGAATCTCCTACAATGAGCAGTTCTTC. Translation gives CSVGTSGISYNEQFF.

This chain links TRBV7-9 with TRBJ1-1, with TRBD1 as a possible D gene (5 bases). The V gene lost 1 base and the J gene lost 3 bases, with 15 bases spanning the gap. Germline V gives CDR1 SEHNR, CDR2 FQNEAQ (reference sequence). The CDR3 consists of 16 residues. The CDR3 DNA reads TGTGCCAGCAGCTTAGGATCAGGGCCCACCGACACTGAAGCTTTCTTT. Encoded protein: CASSLGSGPTDTEAFF. Combining the CDR3 with reference TRBV7-9 and TRBJ1-1 gives the whole variable domain DTGVSQNPRHKITKRGQNVTFRCDPISEHNRLYWYRQTLGQGPEFLTYFQNEAQLEKSRLLSDRFSAERPKGSFSTLEIQRTEQGDSAMYLCASSLGSGPTDTEAFFGQGTRLTVV.

The rearrangement links TRBV28 to TRBJ2-7; D remains unclear. V dropped 5 bases and J dropped 4 bases, with 12 bases sitting between them. The CDR3 runs to 13 residues. The germline V gene has CDR1 MDHEN and CDR2 SYDVKM. The CDR3: CASSPPVRYEQYF. The DNA for the CDR3 is TGTGCCAGCAGTCCCCCTGTGAGGTACGAGCAGTACTTC.

This clone was detected once. V usage is TRBV5-4 and J usage is TRBJ2-2; TRBD1 matches at 7 bases. Per germline, CDR1 SGHNT and CDR2 YYREEE (reference sequence). Germline trimming cut 4 bases from V and 1 base from J; bases unmatched to any gene: 1. The CDR3 covers 14 residues. The CDR3 reads CASSRTGNTGELFF. CDR3 coding DNA: TGTGCCAGCAGCCGGACAGGGAACACCGGGGAGCTGTTTTTT.

The CDR3 nucleotides read TGTGCCAGCAGTTGGACAGGGGTTCATGAAAAACTGTTTTTT. It specifies CASSWTGVHEKLFF. The V call is TRBV28, the J call TRBJ1-4, with 9 positions matching TRBD1. V gave up 4 bases and J gave up 6 bases; unmatched junction bases: 3. Per germline, CDR1 MDHEN and CDR2 SYDVKM. The CDR3 is 14 residues long.

The chain employs TRBV28 and TRBJ1-2; D possibly corresponds to TRBD1 (5 bases). V was cut by 5 bases and J by 9 bases, with 22 bases left in between. Germline lookup yields CDR1 MDHEN and CDR2 SYDVKM. This CDR3 region has 15 residues. Here the CDR3 reads CASSPPGPMKGSYTF. CDR3 bases: TGTGCCAGCAGTCCTCCCGGGCCAATGAAGGGGAGCTACACCTTC.

The rearrangement joins TRBV7-2 to TRBJ1-5; the D is unclear. Trimming pared 1 base from V and 2 bases from J, leaving 9 bases between. Germline-derived CDR1 and CDR2 are SGHTA and FQGNSA. The CDR3 is 15 amino acids. The CDR3: CASSLGLGGNQPQHF. In DNA form, the CDR3 reads TGTGCCAGCAGCTTAGGTTTGGGAGGCAATCAGCCCCAGCATTTT.

Here the CDR3 reads CASSPDRSAEAFF. The CDR3 DNA is TGTGCCAGCAGTCCTGACAGATCGGCTGAAGCTTTCTTT. J is TRBJ1-1 and V is TRBV7-7; TRBD1 is a possible D gene (5 bases). This CDR3 region has 13 residues. Trimming pared 6 bases from V and 6 bases from J, leaving 14 bases between. The germline CDR1 and CDR2 sequences are SSHAT and FNYEAQ (reference sequence).